This T cell receptor beta chain was recorded in a study of shared clonotypes between healthy human individuals. Whole-study results and caveats: The study sampled only blood, and tissue repertoires likely differ. Represented diversity (both genetic and exposure-history) was limited by the small number of donors.

Germline V gene data show CDR1 as MNHEY and CDR2 as SMNVEV (reference sequence). This CDR3 is built from 14 residues. V was pared by 5 bases and J by 7 bases, with 17 bases between. There are a few counts of this clone. Its antigen remains unidentified. Running of the assay took place at deep level. The quantity of DNA used in unsorted PBMC replicate PCRs was 250 to 350 ng, corresponding to around 32,000 T cell genomes. Measured with immunoSEQ multiplex PCR; TCRdb has only the in-frame clones, and not every one. The sample lists about 490,000 clones; roughly 80% were seen once. The TCR sequence derives from a woman between 35 and 50 years old in good health. Some clones in this sample may be carry-over from other donors' samples. Sequencing input: PBMCs. The chain recombines TRBV27 with TRBJ1-2, with D maybe TRBD1 (6 bases). The CDR3 coding sequence is TGTGCCAGCAGTCCCCTCGTGGGGGGCCTTGGCTACACCTTC. It translates to CASSPLVGGLGYTF.